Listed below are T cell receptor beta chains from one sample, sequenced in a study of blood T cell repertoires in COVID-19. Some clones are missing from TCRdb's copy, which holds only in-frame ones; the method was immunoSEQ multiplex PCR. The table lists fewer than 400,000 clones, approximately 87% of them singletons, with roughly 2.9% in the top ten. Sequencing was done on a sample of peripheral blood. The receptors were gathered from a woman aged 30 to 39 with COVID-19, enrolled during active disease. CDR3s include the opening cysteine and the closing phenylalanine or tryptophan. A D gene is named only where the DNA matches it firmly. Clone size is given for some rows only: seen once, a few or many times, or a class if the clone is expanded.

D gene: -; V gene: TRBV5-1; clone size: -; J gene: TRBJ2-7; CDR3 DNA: TGCGCCAGCAGCTTCGGACAGTCCTACGAGCAGTACTTC; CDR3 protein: CASSFGQSYEQYF
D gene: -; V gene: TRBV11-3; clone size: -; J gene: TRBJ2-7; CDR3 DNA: TGTGCCAGCAGCGTTGAACCTAGCTCCTACGAGCAGTACTTC; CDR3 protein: CASSVEPSSYEQYF
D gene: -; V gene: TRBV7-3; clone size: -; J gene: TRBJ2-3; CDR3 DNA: TGTGCCAGCAGTCGGACCGGAGGGCAGGGAGATACGCAGTATTTT; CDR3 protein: CASSRTGGQGDTQYF
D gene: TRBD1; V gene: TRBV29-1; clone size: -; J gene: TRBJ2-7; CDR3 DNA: TGCAGCGTGATTTGGGACAGGGAATTCTACGAGCAGTACTTC; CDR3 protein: CSVIWDREFYEQYF
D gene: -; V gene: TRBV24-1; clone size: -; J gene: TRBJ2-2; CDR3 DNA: TGTGCCACCAGTGATTTGGGGGCGCACACCGGGGAGCTGTTTTTT; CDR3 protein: CATSDLGAHTGELFF
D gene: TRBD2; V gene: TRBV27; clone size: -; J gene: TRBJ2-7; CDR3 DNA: TGTGCCAGCAGGCGTACCGGACTAGCGGTTCTCTACGAGCAGTACTTC; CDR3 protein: CASRRTGLAVLYEQYF
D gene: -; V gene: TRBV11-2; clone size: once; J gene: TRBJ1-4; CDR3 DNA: TGTGCCTCCTCGTCTCGTGCAACTAATGAAAAACTGTTTTTT; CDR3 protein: CASSSRATNEKLFF
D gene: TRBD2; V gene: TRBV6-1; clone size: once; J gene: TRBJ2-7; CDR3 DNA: TGTGCCAGCAGTGAAGAAGCGGGAGTGTGGGAGCAGTACTTC; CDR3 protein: CASSEEAGVWEQYF
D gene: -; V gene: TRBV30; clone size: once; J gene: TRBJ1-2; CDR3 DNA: TGTGCCTGGAACACAGGTTTAGGGATCTATGGCTACACCTTC; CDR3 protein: CAWNTGLGIYGYTF
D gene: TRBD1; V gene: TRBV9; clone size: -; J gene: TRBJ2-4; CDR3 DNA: TGTGCCAGCAGCGACAGGGGAAGCGGTAAAAACATTCAGTACTTC; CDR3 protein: CASSDRGSGKNIQYF
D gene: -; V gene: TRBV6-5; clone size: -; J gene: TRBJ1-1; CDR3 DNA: TGTGCCAGCAGACTCGACGGACAGTACACTGAAGCTTTCTTT; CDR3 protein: CASRLDGQYTEAFF
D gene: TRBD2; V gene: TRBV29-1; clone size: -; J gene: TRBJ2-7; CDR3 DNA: TGCAGCGCCTCCAGATTAGCGGGAGGAGGCGCGCAGTACTTC; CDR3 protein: CSASRLAGGGAQYF
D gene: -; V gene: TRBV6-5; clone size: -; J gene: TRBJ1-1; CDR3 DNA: TGTGCCAGCAGGGGGTGGGGGGGCAAGGCTGAAGCTTTCTTT; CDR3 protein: CASRGWGGKAEAFF
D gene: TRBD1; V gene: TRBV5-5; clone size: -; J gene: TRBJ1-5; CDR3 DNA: TGTGCCAGCAGCTTAACTAGGGACAGGGGGAACCAGCCCCAGCATTTT; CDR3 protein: CASSLTRDRGNQPQHF
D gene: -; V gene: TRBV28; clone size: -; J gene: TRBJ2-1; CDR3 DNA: TGTGCCAGCAGTTTCCGGCCCCAGGTCAATGAGCAGTTCTTC; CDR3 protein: CASSFRPQVNEQFF
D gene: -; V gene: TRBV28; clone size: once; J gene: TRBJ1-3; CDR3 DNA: TGTGCCAGCAGACAAGGGGGTAACTCTGGAAACACCATATATTTT; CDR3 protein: CASRQGGNSGNTIYF
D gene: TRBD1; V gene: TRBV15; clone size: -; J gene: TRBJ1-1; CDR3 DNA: TGTGCCACCAGCGCCTCCTGGGACAGGGGTTTGGTTAACACTGAAGCTTTCTTT; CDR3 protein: CATSASWDRGLVNTEAFF
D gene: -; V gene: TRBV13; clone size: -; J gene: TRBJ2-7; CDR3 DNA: TGTGCCAGCAGCCGCTTGGCGGGGTCCTACGAGCAGTACTTC; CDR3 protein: CASSRLAGSYEQYF